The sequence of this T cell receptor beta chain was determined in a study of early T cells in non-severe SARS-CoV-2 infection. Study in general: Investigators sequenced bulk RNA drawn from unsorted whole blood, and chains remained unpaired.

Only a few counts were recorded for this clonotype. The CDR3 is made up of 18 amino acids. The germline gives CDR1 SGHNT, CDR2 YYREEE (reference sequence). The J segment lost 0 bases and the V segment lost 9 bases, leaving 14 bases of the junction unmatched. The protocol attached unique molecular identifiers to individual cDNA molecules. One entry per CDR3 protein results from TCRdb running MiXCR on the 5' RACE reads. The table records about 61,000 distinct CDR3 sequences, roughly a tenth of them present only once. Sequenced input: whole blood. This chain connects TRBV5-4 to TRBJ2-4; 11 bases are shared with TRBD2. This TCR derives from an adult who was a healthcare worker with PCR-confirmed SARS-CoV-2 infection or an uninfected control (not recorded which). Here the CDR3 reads CATQAGTSGTLAKNIQYF. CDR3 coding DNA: TGTGCCACTCAAGCCGGGACTAGCGGAACTCTAGCCAAAAACATTCAGTACTTC.